This T cell receptor beta chain emerged from a study of neoadjuvant anti-PD-1 for oral cavity cancer. The germline V and J ends were trimmed by 0 bases and 0 bases, with 8 bases remaining between them. In germline, CDR1 is SGHRS, CDR2 YFSETQ. The CDR3 has 15 residues. Some clones are missing from TCRdb's copy, which holds only in-frame ones; the method was immunoSEQ multiplex PCR. The sample contains approximately 9,500 clones, approximately 72% of which appear only once. Time point of the sample: after neoadjuvant nivolumab, at surgical resection. The rearrangement joins TRBV5-1 to TRBJ2-3, with a tentative D call TRBD2 (6 bases). The sequence was obtained from a person between 35 and 79 years old with oral cavity squamous cell carcinoma. This specimen consisted of PBMCs, obtained after nivolumab (anti-PD-1) treatment. CDR3 residues: CASSLAAGSTDTQYF. DNA for the CDR3: TGCGCCAGCAGCTTGGCGGCGGGGAGCACAGATACGCAGTATTTT. Full variable domain (rest looked up from reference TRBV5-1 and TRBJ2-3): KAGVTQTPRYLIKTRGQQVTLSCSPISGHRSVSWYQQTPGQGLQFLFEYFSETQRNKGNFPGRFSGRQFSNSRSEMNVSTLELGDSALYLCASSLAAGSTDTQYFGPGTRLTVL.